This T cell receptor (beta chain) was identified in a study of CD8 T cells in ankylosing spondylitis. Concerning this clonotype itself: Its antigen is unidentified.

General study findings and limits: There was a TCR beta motif, made of eight highly homologous variants, that appeared characteristic of ankylosing spondylitis blood. Reportedly, disease-linked clones are significantly enriched in ankylosing spondylitis patients' matched synovial fluid.

The authors made TCR beta libraries by quantitative 5'-RACE with molecular barcodes. MiXCR was run by TCRdb on the 5' RACE reads, yielding one entry per CDR3 protein. The repertoire holds around 490,000 distinct CDR3 sequences, with about 5.2% as singletons. J gave up 0 bases and V 5 bases, and 6 bases lay outside the gene matches. In germline, CDR1 is SGHTA, CDR2 FQGNSA. This CDR3 contains 16 residues. The chain combines TRBV7-2 with TRBJ1-3; TRBD1 aligns across 8 bases. This TCR was sampled from a male donor with ankylosing spondylitis. The sequencing sample was made of blood, either unsorted or a sorted T cell fraction (not recorded which). CDR3 protein: CASSLRTGLSGNTIYF. The DNA of the CDR3 is TGTGCCAGCAGCCTAAGGACAGGGCTCTCTGGAAACACCATATATTTT.